Here is one TCR beta chain with its context. Its antigen is not known. The entry originates in a study of OX40 agonist ivuxolimab in advanced cancers. The wider study: Patients were roughly 83% male with ages roughly 23 to 79, mean roughly 64. Participants could have had prior anti-PD-1, anti-PD-L1 or anti-CTLA-4 therapy, and approximately 40% had some. General observations from the study: Patients with a partial response at 0.1-3.0 mg/kg had among the lowest clonal expansion.

TCRdb's copy holds only in-frame clones and misses some; the assay was immunoSEQ multiplex PCR. Of under 70,000 clones listed, approximately 86% are singletons. The CDR3 has 12 amino acids. From germline, CDR1 is SEHNR and CDR2 FQNEAQ (reference sequence). The ends were cut back, 5 bases at V and 1 base at J, with 5 bases in the middle. This sample comprised CD4+ or CD8+ T cells sorted from blood, obtained in a trial of the OX40 agonist ivuxolimab. The J gene is TRBJ1-2, the V gene TRBV7-9; D gene unclear. The receptor was isolated from an adult with an advanced solid tumor such as melanoma, head and neck, liver or kidney cancer. The CDR3 loop is CASSPGNYGYTF. CDR3 in DNA: TGTGCCAGCAGCCCGGGTAACTATGGCTACACCTTC.